This TCR beta chain was captured in a study of response to subunit inactivated influenza vaccine. In germline, CDR1 is MNHEY, CDR2 SVGEGT. The V end was cut by 4 bases, the J end by 3 bases, with 16 bases between. This CDR3 contains 16 residues. Overall study results and limits: A suggestion made by the authors is that each seasonal influenza vaccination recruits few new T cells.

As concerns this clonotype: Its matching antigen is unknown.

TCRdb reprocessed the RT-PCR reads via MiXCR and lists one record per CDR3 protein. The sample lists over 800,000 distinct CDR3 sequences, over 20% occurring once. The sample here was PBMCs from blood, taken roughly 5 days after vaccination. The chain carries TRBV6-2 or TRBV6-3 and TRBJ1-5; D call uncertain. This TCR was recovered from a man in his fifties who received an inactivated influenza vaccine. CDR3 in DNA: TGTGCCAGCAGTTCCCCCCGGGCAGGAATCAATCAGCCCCAGCATTTT. Translating gives CASSSPRAGINQPQHF.